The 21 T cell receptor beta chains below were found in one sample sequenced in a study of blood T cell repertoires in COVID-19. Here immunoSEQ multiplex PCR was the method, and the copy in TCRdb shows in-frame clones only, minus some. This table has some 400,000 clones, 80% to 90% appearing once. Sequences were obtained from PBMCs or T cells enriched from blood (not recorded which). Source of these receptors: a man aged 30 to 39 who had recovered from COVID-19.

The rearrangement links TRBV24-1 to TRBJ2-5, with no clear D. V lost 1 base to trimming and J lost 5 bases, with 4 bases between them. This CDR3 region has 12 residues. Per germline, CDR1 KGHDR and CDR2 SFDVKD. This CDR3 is CATSDFLETQYF. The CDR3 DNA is TGTGCCACCAGTGATTTTCTTGAGACCCAGTACTTC.

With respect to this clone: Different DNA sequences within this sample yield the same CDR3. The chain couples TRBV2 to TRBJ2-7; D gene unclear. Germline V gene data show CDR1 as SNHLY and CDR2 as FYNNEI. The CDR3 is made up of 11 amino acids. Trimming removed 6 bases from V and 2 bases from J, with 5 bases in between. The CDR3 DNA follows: TGTGCCAGCAGCCCCACCTACGAGCAGTACTTC. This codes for CASSPTYEQYF.

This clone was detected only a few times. CDR3 DNA sequence: TGTGCCAGCAGCGCTTTAACAGGGGACGGCTACACCTTC. Translating gives CASSALTGDGYTF. The chain is built from TRBV9 and TRBJ1-2; 7 nucleotides line up with TRBD1. Per germline, CDR1 SGDLS and CDR2 YYNGEE. The CDR3 has 13 residues. J gave up 8 bases and V 3 bases, and 7 bases lay outside the gene matches.

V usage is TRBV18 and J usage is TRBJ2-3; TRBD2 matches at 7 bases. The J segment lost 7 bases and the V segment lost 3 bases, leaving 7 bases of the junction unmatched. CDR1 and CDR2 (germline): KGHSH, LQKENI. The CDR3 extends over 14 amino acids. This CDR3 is CASSPSQRDNTQYF. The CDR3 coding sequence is TGTGCCAGCTCACCCTCACAGCGGGATAATACGCAGTATTTT.

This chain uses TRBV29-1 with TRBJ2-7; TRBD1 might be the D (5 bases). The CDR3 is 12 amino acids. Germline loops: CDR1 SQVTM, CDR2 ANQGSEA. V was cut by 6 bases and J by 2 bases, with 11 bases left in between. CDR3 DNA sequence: TGCAGCGTCACAGGTGATACCTACGAGCAGTACTTC. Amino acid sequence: CSVTGDTYEQYF.

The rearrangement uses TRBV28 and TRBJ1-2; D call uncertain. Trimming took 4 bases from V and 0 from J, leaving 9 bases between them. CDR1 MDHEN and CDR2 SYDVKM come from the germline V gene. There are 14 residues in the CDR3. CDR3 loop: CASSYEGANYGYTF. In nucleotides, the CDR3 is TGTGCCAGCAGTTACGAGGGAGCTAACTATGGCTACACCTTC.

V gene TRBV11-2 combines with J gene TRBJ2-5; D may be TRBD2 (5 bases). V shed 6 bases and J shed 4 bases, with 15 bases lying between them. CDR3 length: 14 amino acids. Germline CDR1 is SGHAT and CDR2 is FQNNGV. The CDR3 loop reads CASRERALGETQYF. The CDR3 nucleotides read TGTGCCAGCAGGGAGAGGGCCCTCGGAGAGACCCAGTACTTC.

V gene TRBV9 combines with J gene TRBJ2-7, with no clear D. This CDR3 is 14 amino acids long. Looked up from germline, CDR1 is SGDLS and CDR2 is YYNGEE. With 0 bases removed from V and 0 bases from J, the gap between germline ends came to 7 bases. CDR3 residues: CASSVGSSSYEQYF. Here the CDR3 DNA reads TGTGCCAGCAGCGTAGGTAGTTCCTCCTACGAGCAGTACTTC.

CDR3 sequence: CAWSDRDRVFGEQFF. The CDR3 DNA reads TGTGCCTGGAGTGACCGGGACAGGGTTTTTGGTGAGCAGTTCTTC. The chain has TRBV30 and TRBJ2-1; 9 bases align to TRBD1. Per germline, CDR1 GTSNPN and CDR2 SVGIG (reference sequence). Trimming took 1 base from V and 9 from J; bases not matched to a gene: 10. The CDR3 extends over 15 amino acids.

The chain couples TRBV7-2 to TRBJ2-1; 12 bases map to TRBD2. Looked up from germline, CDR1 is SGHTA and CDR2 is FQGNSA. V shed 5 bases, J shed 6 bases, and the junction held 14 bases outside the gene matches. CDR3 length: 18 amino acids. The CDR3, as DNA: TGTGCCAGCAGCGCCCGTAGACTAGCGGGAGTTGTTGGCAATGAGCAGTTCTTC. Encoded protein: CASSARRLAGVVGNEQFF.

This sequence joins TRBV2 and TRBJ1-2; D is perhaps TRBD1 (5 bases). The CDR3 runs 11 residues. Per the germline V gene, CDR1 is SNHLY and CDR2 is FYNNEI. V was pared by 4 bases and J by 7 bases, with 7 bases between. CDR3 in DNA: TGTGCCAGCAGTGTGGGGCCTGGCTACACCTTC. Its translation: CASSVGPGYTF.

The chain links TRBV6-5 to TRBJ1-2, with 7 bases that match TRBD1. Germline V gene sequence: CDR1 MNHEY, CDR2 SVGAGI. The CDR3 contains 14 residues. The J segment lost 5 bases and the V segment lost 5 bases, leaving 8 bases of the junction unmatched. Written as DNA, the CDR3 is TGTGCCAGCAGTCCAGGGGGTCCCGCTTATGGCTACACCTTC. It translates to CASSPGGPAYGYTF.

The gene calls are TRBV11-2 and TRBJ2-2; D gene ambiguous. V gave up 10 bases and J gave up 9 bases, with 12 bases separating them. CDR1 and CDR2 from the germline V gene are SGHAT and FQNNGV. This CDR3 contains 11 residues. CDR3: CATTEIRELFF. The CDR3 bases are TGTGCCACCACGGAGATCCGGGAGCTGTTTTTT. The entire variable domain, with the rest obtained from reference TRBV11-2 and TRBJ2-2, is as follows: EAGVAQSPRYKIIEKRQSVAFWCNPISGHATLYWYQQILGQGPKLLIQFQNNGVVDDSQLPKDRFSAERLKGVDSTLKIQPAKLEDSAVYLCATTEIRELFFGEGSRLTVL.

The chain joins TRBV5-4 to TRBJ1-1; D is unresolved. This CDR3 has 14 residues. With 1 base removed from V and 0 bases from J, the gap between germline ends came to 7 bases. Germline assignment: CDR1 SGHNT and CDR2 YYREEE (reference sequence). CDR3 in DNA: TGTGCCAGCAGCTTGCGGGAAGTGAACACTGAAGCTTTCTTT. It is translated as CASSLREVNTEAFF.

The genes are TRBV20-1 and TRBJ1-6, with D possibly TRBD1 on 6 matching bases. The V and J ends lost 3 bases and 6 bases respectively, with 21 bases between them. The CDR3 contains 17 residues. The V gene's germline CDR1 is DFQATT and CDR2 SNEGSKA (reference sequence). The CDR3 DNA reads TGCAGTGCTAGTTCAGGACAGTTTGGTTGGGGTAATTCACCCCTCCACTTT. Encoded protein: CSASSGQFGWGNSPLHF.

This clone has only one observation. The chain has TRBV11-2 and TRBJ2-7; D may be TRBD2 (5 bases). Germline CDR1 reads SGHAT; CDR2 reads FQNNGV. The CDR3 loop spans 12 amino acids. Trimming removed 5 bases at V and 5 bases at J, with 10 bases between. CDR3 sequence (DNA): TGTGCCAGCAGCGAGGGAAGCAACGAGCAGTACTTC. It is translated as CASSEGSNEQYF.

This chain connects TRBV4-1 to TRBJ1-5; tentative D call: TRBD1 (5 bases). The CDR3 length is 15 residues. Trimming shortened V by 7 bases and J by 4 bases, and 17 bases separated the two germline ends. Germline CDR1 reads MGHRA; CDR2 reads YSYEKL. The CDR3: CASTPFPGENQPQHF. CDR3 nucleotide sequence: TGCGCCAGCACTCCTTTTCCGGGGGAAAATCAGCCCCAGCATTTT.

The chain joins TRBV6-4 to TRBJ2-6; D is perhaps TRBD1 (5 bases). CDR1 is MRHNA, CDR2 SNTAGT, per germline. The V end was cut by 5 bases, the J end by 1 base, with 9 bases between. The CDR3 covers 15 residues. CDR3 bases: TGTGCCAGCAGTACACAGGCTTCTGGGGCCAACGTCCTGACTTTC. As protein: CASSTQASGANVLTF.

The CDR3 loop is CASSPQGATNEKLFF. Here the CDR3 DNA reads TGTGCCAGCTCACCTCAGGGTGCAACTAATGAAAAACTGTTTTTT. The J gene is TRBJ1-4, the V gene TRBV18; TRBD1 might be the D (5 bases). The CDR3 extends over 15 amino acids. Trimming removed 3 bases from V and 0 bases from J, with 8 bases in between. The germline CDR1 and CDR2 sequences are KGHSH and LQKENI.

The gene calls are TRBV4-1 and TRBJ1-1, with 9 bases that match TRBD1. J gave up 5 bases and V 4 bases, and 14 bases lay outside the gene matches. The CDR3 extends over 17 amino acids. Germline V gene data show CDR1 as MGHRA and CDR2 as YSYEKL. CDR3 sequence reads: CASSRNGLDRGWTEAFF. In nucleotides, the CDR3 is TGCGCCAGCAGCCGAAACGGCTTGGACAGGGGTTGGACTGAAGCTTTCTTT.

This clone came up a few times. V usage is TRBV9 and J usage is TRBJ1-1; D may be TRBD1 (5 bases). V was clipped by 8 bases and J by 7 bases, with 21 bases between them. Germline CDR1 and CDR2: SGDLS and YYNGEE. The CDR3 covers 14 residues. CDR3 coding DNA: TGTGCCAGTTCCCAAGCCTCGGGGCGGGGTGAAGCTTTCTTT. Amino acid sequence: CASSQASGRGEAFF.